This paragraph reports one T cell receptor (beta chain). Its antigen is as yet unknown. These data come from a study of blood T cells in healthy people across ages. Per-sample PBMC isolation yielded at least 6.5 million cells. Per individual sample, total RNA of at least 5 micrograms was extracted. This CDR3 has 14 amino acids. Germline values: CDR1 SQVTM, CDR2 ANQGSEA. J gave up 7 bases and V 8 bases, and 11 bases lay outside the gene matches. A J-beta primer mix and a sample-barcoded 5' primer were used in a second PCR of roughly 6 to 12 cycles. TCRdb called the 5' RACE reads again in MiXCR, with one record for every CDR3 protein. The data show hundreds of thousands of distinct CDR3 sequences, with 45% to 65% seen just once and roughly 34% held by the top ten. Study-wide results and caveats: The unknown donor CMV status may have confounded expanded clonotype changes.

The genes are TRBV29-1 and TRBJ2-1, with TRBD2 matching 10 bases. The receptor comes from a man in his sixties in good health. The sequenced sample consisted of blood. DNA for the CDR3: TGCAGCCTCACTAGCGGGGTCTTGAAAAATGAGCAGTTCTTC. Its translation: CSLTSGVLKNEQFF.